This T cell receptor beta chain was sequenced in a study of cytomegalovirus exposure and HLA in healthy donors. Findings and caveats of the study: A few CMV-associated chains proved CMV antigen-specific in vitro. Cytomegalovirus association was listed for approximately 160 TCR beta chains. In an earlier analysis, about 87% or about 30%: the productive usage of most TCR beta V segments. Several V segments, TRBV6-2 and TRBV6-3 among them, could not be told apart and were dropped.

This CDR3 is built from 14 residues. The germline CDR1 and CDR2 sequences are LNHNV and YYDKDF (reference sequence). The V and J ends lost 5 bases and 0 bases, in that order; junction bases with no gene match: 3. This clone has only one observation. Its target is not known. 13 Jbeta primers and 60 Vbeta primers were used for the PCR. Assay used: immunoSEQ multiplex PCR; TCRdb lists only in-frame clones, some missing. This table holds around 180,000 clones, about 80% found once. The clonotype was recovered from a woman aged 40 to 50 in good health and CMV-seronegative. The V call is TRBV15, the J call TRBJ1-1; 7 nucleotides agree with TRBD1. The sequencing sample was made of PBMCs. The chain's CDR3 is CATSVDRLNTEAFF. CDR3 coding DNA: TGTGCCACCAGCGTGGACAGGTTGAACACTGAAGCTTTCTTT. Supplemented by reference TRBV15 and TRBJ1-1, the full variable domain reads DAMVIQNPRYQVTQFGKPVTLSCSQTLNHNVMYWYQQKSSQAPKLLFHYYDKDFNNEADTPDNFQSRRPNTSFCFLDIRSPGLGDTAMYLCATSVDRLNTEAFFGQGTRLTVV.